Following are 5 T cell receptor beta chains from one sample sequenced in a study of early T cells in non-severe SARS-CoV-2 infection. Using its own MiXCR run on the 5' RACE reads, TCRdb lists one record per CDR3 protein. The table lists around 99,000 distinct CDR3 sequences, approximately 16% of them singletons. Sequencing used whole blood, obtained at baseline. These receptor sequences come from an adult who was a healthcare worker with PCR-confirmed SARS-CoV-2 infection or an uninfected control (not recorded which).

V and J are TRBV12-3 or TRBV12-4 and TRBJ2-7, with no clear D. The V end was cut by 2 bases, the J end by 4 bases, with 9 bases between. This CDR3 is built from 13 residues. The CDR3 sequence is CASSLLAPYEQYF. The DNA for the CDR3 is TGTGCCAGCAGTTTACTTGCCCCATACGAGCAGTACTTC.

The table lists this clonotype with a few counts. This chain uses TRBV29-1 with TRBJ2-1, with 10 bases identical to TRBD2. This CDR3 is built from 19 residues. J lost 7 bases, V lost 8 bases, and 26 bases had no gene match. CDR1 is SQVTM, CDR2 ANQGSEA, per germline. This CDR3 is CSTNPPGTSVSFLGNEQFF. For the CDR3, the DNA is TGCAGCACCAACCCCCCCGGGACTAGCGTTTCGTTTCTGGGGAATGAGCAGTTCTTC.

This clonotype showed up just a few times. The chain uses TRBV27 and TRBJ2-7, with 8 bases matching TRBD2. The CDR3 sequence is 16 residues long. Losses at the gene ends were 5 bases for V and 2 bases for J; bases not matched to a gene: 11. Germline V gene sequence: CDR1 MNHEY, CDR2 SMNVEV (reference sequence). In DNA form, the CDR3 reads TGTGCCAGCAGTCCGGCGGGGACTAGACAAACCTACGAGCAGTACTTC. It translates to CASSPAGTRQTYEQYF.

V usage is TRBV10-3 and J usage is TRBJ2-3; D gene unclear. CDR3 length equals 13 residues. Trimming cost V 2 bases and J 4 bases, with 7 bases left between them. Germline-derived CDR1 and CDR2 are ENHRY and SYGVKD. CDR3 DNA: TGTGCCATCAGTGAGAATGATCCAGATACGCAGTATTTT. The encoded protein is CAISENDPDTQYF.

This clonotype was seen more than once but under ten times. J is TRBJ2-3 and V is TRBV27; 8 bases line up with TRBD1. J was trimmed by 5 bases and V by 5 bases; bases with no gene match: 6. CDR3 size: 14 residues. The V gene's germline CDR1 is MNHEY and CDR2 SMNVEV (reference sequence). The CDR3 loop is CASSPRTGRDTQYF. The CDR3, as DNA: TGTGCCAGCAGTCCCCGGACAGGGAGAGATACGCAGTATTTT.